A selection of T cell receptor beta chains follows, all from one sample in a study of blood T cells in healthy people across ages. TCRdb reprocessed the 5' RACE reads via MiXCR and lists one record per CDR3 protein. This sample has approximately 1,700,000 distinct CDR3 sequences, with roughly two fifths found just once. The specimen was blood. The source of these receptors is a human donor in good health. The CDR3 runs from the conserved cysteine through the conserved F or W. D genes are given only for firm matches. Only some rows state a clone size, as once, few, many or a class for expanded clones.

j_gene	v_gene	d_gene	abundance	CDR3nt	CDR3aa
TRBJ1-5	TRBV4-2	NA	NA	TGTGCCAGCAGCCCCGCCCGACTATATCAGCCCCAGCATTTT	CASSPARLYQPQHF
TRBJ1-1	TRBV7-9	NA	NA	TGTGCCAGCAGCTTAAGTTCACCGAGAGCTTTCTTT	CASSLSSPRAFF
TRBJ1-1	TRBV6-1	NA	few	TGTGCCAGCGGGGCCGCGGTATCAGCTGAAGCTTTCTTT	CASGAAVSAEAFF
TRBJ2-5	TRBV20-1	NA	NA	TGCAGTGCTAGAGTTTCCTCATACCAAGAGACCCAGTACTTC	CSARVSSYQETQYF
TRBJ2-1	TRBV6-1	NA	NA	TGTGCCAGCAGGGAGCAGGGGGGAAATGAGCAGTTCTTC	CASREQGGNEQFF
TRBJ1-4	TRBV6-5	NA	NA	TGTGCCAGCAGTAGCACAGGATCGGGTGAAAAACTGTTTTTT	CASSSTGSGEKLFF
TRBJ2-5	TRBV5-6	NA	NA	TGTGCCAGCAGCTTGAGGGCACGGGGCTCTTACAATGAGCAGTACTTC	CASSLRARGSYNEQYF
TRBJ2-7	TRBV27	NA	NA	TGTGCCAGCAGTTTGGGCCTAGAGGGCTACGAGCAGTACTTC	CASSLGLEGYEQYF
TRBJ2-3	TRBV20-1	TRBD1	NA	TGCAGTGCTGAACAGGGGTTCACAGATACGCAGTATTTT	CSAEQGFTDTQYF
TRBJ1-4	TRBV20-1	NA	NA	TGCAGTGCTAGAGGTCACACAGTCATTAATGAAAAACTGTTTTTT	CSARGHTVINEKLFF
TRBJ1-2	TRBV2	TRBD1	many	TGTGCCAGCAGTAGGACAGGGGGCAACTATGGCTACACCTTC	CASSRTGGNYGYTF
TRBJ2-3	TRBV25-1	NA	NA	TGTGCCAGCAGTGAATTGTGGGGGACCGCGCGGGATACGCAGTATTTT	CASSELWGTARDTQYF
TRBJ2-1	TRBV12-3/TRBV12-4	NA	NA	TGTGCCAGCAAACCGGCCCGTCAGGAGCAGTTCTTC	CASKPARQEQFF
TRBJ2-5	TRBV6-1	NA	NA	TGTGCCAGCCACACCGTGTTGGGGGAGACCCAGTACTTC	CASHTVLGETQYF
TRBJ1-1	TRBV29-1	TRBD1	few	TGCAGCGTGGACAGGGCGATAAACACTGAAGCTTTCTTT	CSVDRAINTEAFF
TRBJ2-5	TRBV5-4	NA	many	TGTGCCAGCAGCTCGGATAGCGGATACCAAGAGACCCAGTACTTC	CASSSDSGYQETQYF
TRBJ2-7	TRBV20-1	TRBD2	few	TGCAGTGCTAGAGCCGGGACTAGCGGGGGCTACGAGCAGTACTTC	CSARAGTSGGYEQYF
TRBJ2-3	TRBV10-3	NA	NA	TGTGCCATCAGCGATAGGGAAACTCCACAGGCGGATACGCAGTATTTT	CAISDRETPQADTQYF
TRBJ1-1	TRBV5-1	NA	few	TGCGCCAGCAGCTTGTCCCTCGGGCAGGGGTTCACTGAAGCTTTCTTT	CASSLSLGQGFTEAFF
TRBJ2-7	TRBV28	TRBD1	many	TGTGCCAGCAGTTTAGGACAGGGAAGACTGCAGTACTTC	CASSLGQGRLQYF
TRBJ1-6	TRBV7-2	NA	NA	TGTGCCAGCAGCGGACCGTTGGGCTCACCCCTCCACTTT	CASSGPLGSPLHF
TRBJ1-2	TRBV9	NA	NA	TGTGCCAGCAGCGGGGCAGAATATGGCTACACCTTC	CASSGAEYGYTF
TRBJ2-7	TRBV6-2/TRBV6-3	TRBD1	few	TGTGCCAGCAGTTACTTGGGACAGGGGACCTACGAGCAGTACTTC	CASSYLGQGTYEQYF
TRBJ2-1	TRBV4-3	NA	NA	TGCGCCAGCAGCCAACTCCAGGGCGACAATGAGCAGTTCTTC	CASSQLQGDNEQFF